The 32 T cell receptor beta chains given below trace back to one sample, sequenced in a study of blood T cells in healthy people across ages. Then a second PCR, running about 7 to 11 cycles, was carried out with a sample-barcoded 5' primer and a J-beta primer mix. TCRdb reprocessed the 5' RACE reads with MiXCR, giving one entry per CDR3 protein. The data hold roughly 1.6 million distinct CDR3 sequences, with about 32% observed a single time. The specimen sequenced was blood. These receptors came from a woman between 25 and 40 years old in good health.

The rearrangement links TRBV6-5 to TRBJ2-2; 7 bases align to TRBD2. Germline-derived CDR1 and CDR2 are MNHEY and SVGAGI. The CDR3 sequence is 15 residues long. The V segment lost 6 bases and the J segment 4 bases; nucleotides outside the gene matches: 8. The DNA for the CDR3 is TGTGCCAGCAGCTCGCCCGTAGCGGGCACCGGGGAGCTGTTTTTT. Its protein product is CASSSPVAGTGELFF.

The sample holds one count of this clonotype. The genes are TRBV20-1 and TRBJ2-5; maybe TRBD1 (5 bases). The J call may be faulty, since TRBJ2-7 better matches the DNA end. Germline V lookup: CDR1 DFQATT, CDR2 SNEGSKA (reference sequence). The CDR3 consists of 14 residues. CDR3 DNA: TGCAGTGCTAGAGACAGGGAAGCAGGCTACGAGCAGTACTTC. The encoded protein is CSARDREAGYEQYF.

J is TRBJ2-1 and V is TRBV4-1; D is possibly TRBD2 (6 bases). The CDR3 spans 13 residues. Trimming cost V 4 bases and J 8 bases, with 12 bases left between them. Germline CDR1 is MGHRA and CDR2 is YSYEKL. CDR3 loop: CASSPTSRHEQFF. For the CDR3, the DNA is TGCGCCAGCAGCCCTACTAGCCGCCATGAGCAGTTCTTC.

This clonotype has more than one count but fewer than ten. This rearrangement joins TRBV7-9 to TRBJ1-2, with unresolved D. The CDR3 length is 15 residues. Germline V gives CDR1 SEHNR, CDR2 FQNEAQ (reference sequence). Trimming took off 1 base at V and 0 bases at J, with 9 bases between the two ends. The CDR3 sequence is CASSLVANSNYGYTF. The CDR3 DNA reads TGTGCCAGCAGCTTAGTGGCAAACTCTAACTATGGCTACACCTTC.

This rearrangement joins TRBV6-5 to TRBJ2-5, with a weak D call TRBD2 (5 bases). The CDR3 is 17 residues long. Germline assignment: CDR1 MNHEY and CDR2 SVGAGI. Trimming took 0 bases from V and 5 from J, leaving 19 bases between them. CDR3 region: CASSYSGGPAPRETQYF. The DNA for the CDR3 is TGTGCCAGCAGTTACTCCGGAGGACCGGCCCCAAGGGAGACCCAGTACTTC.

This clonotype was seen a few times. DNA of the CDR3: TGTGCCAGCAGCACGGACTACAACCTCGACGAGCAGTACTTC. Translated, it gives CASSTDYNLDEQYF. This chain links TRBV9 with TRBJ2-7; a possible D gene is TRBD2 (6 bases). V was trimmed by 4 bases and J by 5 bases, leaving 16 bases between them. The germline V gene encodes CDR1 SGDLS and CDR2 YYNGEE. CDR3 length equals 14 residues.

This chain links TRBV29-1 with TRBJ2-1; the match to TRBD1 covers 7 bases. V lost 4 bases to trimming and J lost 12 bases; unmatched junction nucleotides: 15. This CDR3 is 14 amino acids long. Germline loops: CDR1 SQVTM, CDR2 ANQGSEA. The CDR3 protein is CSVALSTGETGQFF. CDR3 nucleotide sequence: TGCAGCGTTGCTCTTAGCACAGGGGAGACTGGGCAGTTCTTC.

This chain links TRBV28 with TRBJ1-2; TRBD1 agrees at 8 bases. The CDR3 has 13 residues. Germline V gives CDR1 MDHEN, CDR2 SYDVKM. The V segment lost 7 bases and the J segment 7 bases; nucleotides outside the gene matches: 8. CDR3: CASNRQGAGGYTF. CDR3 in DNA: TGTGCCAGCAACCGTCAGGGGGCCGGTGGCTACACCTTC.

The sample holds a few counts of this clonotype. The chain links TRBV21-1 to TRBJ2-6; the table's D gene call, TRBD1, was not cross checked with the DNA. TRBV21-1 is classified as a pseudogene. This CDR3 is 15 amino acids long. In DNA, the CDR3 is TGTGCCAGAAGACAGGGGTTCTCTGGGGCCAACGTCCTGACTTTC. It codes for CARRQGFSGANVLTF.

In its sample, this clonotype was seen a few times. The genes are TRBV10-2 and TRBJ2-3; TRBD2 agrees at 7 bases. CDR1 and CDR2 from the germline V gene are WSHSY and SAAADI. The CDR3 extends over 14 amino acids. Trimming took 7 bases from V and 0 from J; bases not matched to a gene: 4. The CDR3 here is CASNFGRSTDTQYF. DNA of the CDR3: TGCGCCAGCAATTTCGGGAGGAGCACAGATACGCAGTATTTT.

V usage is TRBV2 and J usage is TRBJ1-2; 9 nucleotides agree with TRBD1. The CDR3 totals 11 residues. CDR1 and CDR2 from the germline V gene are SNHLY and FYNNEI. The V segment lost 10 bases and the J segment 6 bases; nucleotides outside the gene matches: 3. In nucleotides, the CDR3 is TGTGCCAACACAGGGGGCGATGGCTACACCTTC. Translation: CANTGGDGYTF.

This clonotype was detected a few times. This chain joins TRBV12-3 or TRBV12-4 and TRBJ1-1; weak D call: TRBD1 (6 bases). CDR3 length equals 12 residues. The germline V and J ends were trimmed by 5 bases and 8 bases, with 12 bases remaining between them. The CDR3 nucleotides are TGTGCCAGCAGTCATGAGGGGGGGGAAGCTTTCTTT. Protein sequence: CASSHEGGEAFF.

The chain has TRBV7-9 and TRBJ1-1; no firm D call. The V gene's germline CDR1 is SEHNR and CDR2 FQNEAQ (reference sequence). The CDR3 totals 11 residues. V lost 0 bases and J 11 bases, leaving 7 bases between the germline ends. The CDR3: CASSLAGRAFF. In DNA, the CDR3 is TGTGCCAGCAGCTTAGCGGGTAGGGCTTTCTTT. The whole variable domain, filled in from reference TRBV7-9 and TRBJ1-1, reads DTGVSQNPRHKITKRGQNVTFRCDPISEHNRLYWYRQTLGQGPEFLTYFQNEAQLEKSRLLSDRFSAERPKGSFSTLEIQRTEQGDSAMYLCASSLAGRAFFGQGTRLTVV.

A note on this clonotype: Since a much larger clone is just one base distant, this may be a read error. This chain connects TRBV20-1 to TRBJ1-2; D ambiguous. Trimming stripped 0 bases from V and 4 bases from J, with 6 bases between. In germline, CDR1 is DFQATT, CDR2 SNEGSKA (reference sequence). The CDR3 contains 12 residues. CDR3 sequence (DNA): TGCAGTGCTAGAGACTGGATCTATGGCTACACCTTC. This encodes CSARDWIYGYTF.

This clonotype has a count of ten or more. The rearrangement joins TRBV20-1 to TRBJ2-1, with unresolved D. Germline CDR1 reads DFQATT; CDR2 reads SNEGSKA (reference sequence). V lost 3 bases, J lost 14 bases, and 17 bases lay in between. CDR3 size: 12 residues. Here the CDR3 reads CSASSGQRLKFF. CDR3 in DNA: TGCAGTGCTAGTTCGGGCCAGAGGCTCAAGTTCTTC.

This clonotype was counted at least ten times. The CDR3 sequence: CASSLSGGEQFF. The CDR3 DNA sequence: TGTGCCAGCAGTTTATCCGGGGGAGAGCAGTTCTTC. This chain joins TRBV12-3 or TRBV12-4 and TRBJ2-1, with D perhaps TRBD2 (6 bases). V was shortened by 2 bases and J by 10 bases, with 9 bases between the two germline ends. The CDR3 sequence is 12 residues long.

There are a few counts of this clonotype. The J gene is TRBJ2-1, the V gene TRBV20-1; 7 bases match TRBD2. Germline CDR1 reads DFQATT; CDR2 reads SNEGSKA (reference sequence). V shed 0 bases and J 7 bases; nucleotides not matched to a gene: 9. This CDR3 is built from 15 residues. DNA for the CDR3: TGCAGTGCTAGAGATGGGCGGGGGAGGGGTAATGAGCAGTTCTTC. It translates to CSARDGRGRGNEQFF.

The chain joins TRBV3-1 to TRBJ1-2; D is ambiguous. Germline-derived CDR1 and CDR2 are LGHDT and YNNKEL (reference sequence). The CDR3 runs 15 residues. V was shortened by 0 bases and J by 4 bases, with 12 bases between the two germline ends. The CDR3 here is CASSQDFRGGYGYTF. CDR3 DNA sequence: TGTGCCAGCAGCCAAGATTTTCGGGGAGGCTATGGCTACACCTTC.

In its sample, this clonotype was seen a few times. V gene TRBV11-2 combines with J gene TRBJ2-7; 9 nucleotides match TRBD1. Germline trimming cut 6 bases from V and 4 bases from J; bases unmatched to any gene: 7. The CDR3 is 14 residues long. CDR1 SGHAT and CDR2 FQNNGV come from the germline V gene. The DNA of the CDR3 is TGTGCCAGCAGTCGAGGGACAGGGTGGTACGAGCAGTACTTC. As protein: CASSRGTGWYEQYF.

This clonotype was observed a handful of times. The chain couples TRBV20-1 to TRBJ2-7, with D hard to call. Germline CDR1 and CDR2: DFQATT and SNEGSKA (reference sequence). The CDR3 contains 14 residues. V was shortened by 5 bases and J by 5 bases, with 19 bases between the two germline ends. This CDR3 reads CSAGARWQSNEQYF. CDR3 in DNA: TGCAGTGCTGGAGCCCGGTGGCAGTCTAACGAGCAGTACTTC.

CDR3 coding DNA: TGCAGTGCTCCGCGGACTAGCGGGGGGATCAATGAGCAGTTCTTC. Its translation: CSAPRTSGGINEQFF. The chain recombines TRBV20-1 with TRBJ2-1; 14 bases are a match to TRBD2. Germline CDR1 is DFQATT and CDR2 is SNEGSKA (reference sequence). Losses at the gene ends were 5 bases for V and 6 bases for J; bases not matched to a gene: 6. There are 15 residues in the CDR3.

This clonotype was seen a handful of times. The chain is built from TRBV28 and TRBJ2-7; D call uncertain. The germline CDR1 and CDR2 sequences are MDHEN and SYDVKM. Trimming removed 6 bases from V and 3 bases from J, with 9 bases in between. This CDR3 spans 12 amino acids. In DNA form, the CDR3 reads TGTGCCAGCAGGGCAGACCTCTACGAGCAGTACTTC. This codes for CASRADLYEQYF. Full variable domain (missing parts from reference TRBV28 and TRBJ2-7): DVKVTQSSRYLVKRTGEKVFLECVQDMDHENMFWYRQDPGLGLRLIYFSYDVKMKEKGDIPEGYSVSREKKERFSLILESASTNQTSMYLCASRADLYEQYFGPGTRLTVT.

About this clonotype: With a much larger clone just one base away, this may be a read error. This rearrangement joins TRBV15 to TRBJ2-7; unclear D gene. This CDR3 region has 15 residues. V lost 11 bases to trimming and J lost 6 bases, with 26 bases between them. Germline assignment: CDR1 LNHNV and CDR2 YYDKDF (reference sequence). The CDR3 region has the DNA TGTGCCGCCACCCAACCGGGCAGGCCACCTCGCGAGCAGTACTTC. This translates into CAATQPGRPPREQYF.

This clonotype occurred a few times. The J gene is TRBJ2-1, the V gene TRBV2; the match to TRBD2 covers 8 bases. Trimming removed 3 bases from V and 7 bases from J; junction bases left unmatched: 11. Germline V gives CDR1 SNHLY, CDR2 FYNNEI. This CDR3 contains 16 residues. CDR3 residues: CASSELSGGGLNEQFF. The CDR3 DNA sequence: TGTGCCAGCAGTGAGTTGTCGGGAGGGGGTTTAAATGAGCAGTTCTTC.

This clonotype was seen only a few times. V usage is TRBV4-2 and J usage is TRBJ1-6, with unresolved D. V shed 0 bases and J shed 6 bases, with 9 bases lying between them. CDR3 length equals 15 residues. Germline V gene lookup returns CDR1 LGHNA and CDR2 YNFKEQ. CDR3 in amino acids: CASSQEIGSNSPLHF. CDR3 nucleotides: TGTGCCAGCAGCCAAGAAATAGGGAGTAATTCACCCCTCCACTTT.

The chain combines TRBV11-2 with TRBJ2-3; D tentatively reads TRBD1 or TRBD2 (5 bases each). The CDR3 contains 16 residues. Germline V gene lookup returns CDR1 SGHAT and CDR2 FQNNGV. V was shortened by 5 bases and J by 2 bases, with 17 bases between the two germline ends. The CDR3 nucleotides are TGTGCCAGCAGCCGTTCCGGGACGCTTTTCACAGATACGCAGTATTTT. It codes for CASSRSGTLFTDTQYF.

The CDR3 region is CASSQDPRPYNEQFF. The CDR3 DNA is TGCGCCAGCAGCCAAGATCCTAGACCCTACAATGAGCAGTTCTTC. V and J are TRBV4-1 and TRBJ2-1, with D hard to call. Deletions cut 0 bases from V and 2 bases from J, with 8 bases between. This CDR3 spans 15 amino acids. Germline lookup yields CDR1 MGHRA and CDR2 YSYEKL.

Of note for this clonotype: This may stem from a read error, because a much larger clone lies one nucleotide away. The chain couples TRBV29-1 to TRBJ1-6, with D uncertain. The CDR3 has 15 residues. In germline, CDR1 is SQVTM, CDR2 ANQGSEA. V was trimmed by 0 bases and J by 10 bases, leaving 16 bases between them. CDR3 coding DNA: TGCAGCGTTGAAGATCCCACCGACGTTAACTCACCCCTCCACTTT. The encoded protein is CSVEDPTDVNSPLHF.

The sample holds a few counts of this clonotype. The rearrangement links TRBV27 to TRBJ2-2; 12 positions agree with TRBD1. This CDR3 contains 15 residues. Germline CDR1 MNHEY, CDR2 SMNVEV (reference sequence). After removal of 6 bases from V and 7 bases from J, the junction contained 6 bases not matched to a gene. CDR3 nucleotides: TGTGCCAGCAGAAGGGACAGGGGGCAAAACGGGGAGCTGTTTTTT. Protein sequence: CASRRDRGQNGELFF.

This chain joins TRBV7-9 and TRBJ2-1, with 12 bases aligning to TRBD2. Trimming removed 1 base from V and 8 bases from J; junction bases left unmatched: 6. This CDR3 has 16 amino acids. CDR1 is SEHNR, CDR2 FQNEAQ, per germline (reference sequence). The CDR3 DNA sequence: TGTGCCAGCAGCTTAGGTCGACTAGCGGGAGTCGATGAGCAGTTCTTC. Amino acid sequence: CASSLGRLAGVDEQFF.

The gene calls are TRBV18 and TRBJ2-7; possibly TRBD2 for D (5 bases). Germline CDR1 is KGHSH and CDR2 is LQKENI. V lost 10 bases to trimming and J lost 2 bases, with 18 bases between them. The CDR3 length is 14 residues. CDR3 region: CATAGGRTPYEQYF. The CDR3 coding sequence is TGTGCCACTGCAGGAGGCAGGACCCCCTACGAGCAGTACTTC.

The CDR3 reads CAITVQGGDTEAFF. The DNA for the CDR3 is TGTGCCATCACTGTACAGGGGGGGGACACTGAAGCTTTCTTT. This rearrangement joins TRBV10-3 to TRBJ1-1; 8 bases match TRBD1. Germline V lookup: CDR1 ENHRY, CDR2 SYGVKD. Trimming removed 7 bases from V and 3 bases from J; junction bases left unmatched: 7. The CDR3 runs to 14 residues.